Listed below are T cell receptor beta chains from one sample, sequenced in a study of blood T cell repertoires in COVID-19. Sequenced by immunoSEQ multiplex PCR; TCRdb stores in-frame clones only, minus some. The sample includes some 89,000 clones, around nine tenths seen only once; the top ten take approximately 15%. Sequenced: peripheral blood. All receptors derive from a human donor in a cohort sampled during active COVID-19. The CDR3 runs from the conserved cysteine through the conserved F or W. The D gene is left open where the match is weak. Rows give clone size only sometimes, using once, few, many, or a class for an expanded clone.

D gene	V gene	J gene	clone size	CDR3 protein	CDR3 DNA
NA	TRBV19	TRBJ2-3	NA	CASSAGPTNTDTQYF	TGTGCCAGTAGTGCGGGACCTACTAACACAGATACGCAGTATTTT
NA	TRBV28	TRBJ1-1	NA	CASSLYRGLGLGNTEAFF	TGTGCCAGCAGTTTATATCGGGGTTTGGGTCTTGGGAACACTGAAGCTTTCTTT
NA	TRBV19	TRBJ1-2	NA	CASSIGRWQGNGYTF	TGTGCCAGTAGTATAGGCCGTTGGCAGGGTAATGGCTACACCTTC
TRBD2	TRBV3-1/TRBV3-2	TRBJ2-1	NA	CASSRTSGNLWNEQFF	TGTGCCAGCAGCCGGACTAGCGGGAACTTATGGAATGAGCAGTTCTTC
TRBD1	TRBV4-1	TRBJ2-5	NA	CASSQGDRGPGQETQYF	TGCGCCAGCAGCCAAGGAGACAGGGGACCAGGTCAAGAGACCCAGTACTTC
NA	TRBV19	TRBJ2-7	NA	CASSMQQGPYEQYF	TGTGCCAGTAGTATGCAACAGGGTCCCTACGAGCAGTACTTC
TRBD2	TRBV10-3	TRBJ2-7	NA	CAISSGTSVYEQYF	TGTGCCATCAGCTCCGGGACTAGCGTTTACGAGCAGTACTTC
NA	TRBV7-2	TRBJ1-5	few	CASSLQGGRNQPQHF	TGTGCCAGCAGCTTACAGGGCGGCCGCAATCAGCCCCAGCATTTT
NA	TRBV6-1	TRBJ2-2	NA	CASSEAGSGELFF	TGTGCCAGCAGTGAAGCGGGCTCCGGGGAGCTGTTTTTT
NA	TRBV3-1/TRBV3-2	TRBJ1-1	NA	CASLTSRGGYTEAFF	TGTGCCAGCCTAACAAGTCGGGGGGGTTACACTGAAGCTTTCTTT
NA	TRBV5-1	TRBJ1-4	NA	CASSWQAGGATNEKLFF	TGCGCCAGCAGCTGGCAGGCGGGAGGGGCAACTAATGAAAAACTGTTTTTT
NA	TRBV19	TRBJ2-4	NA	CASSPDRRLAKNIQYF	TGTGCCAGTAGTCCCGACAGGCGACTAGCCAAAAACATTCAGTACTTC
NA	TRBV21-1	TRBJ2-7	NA	CASLADRVGEQYF	TGTGCCTCCTTGGCGGACAGGGTAGGAGAGCAGTACTTC
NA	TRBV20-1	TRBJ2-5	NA	CSASKTVQETQYF	TGCAGTGCTAGTAAAACGGTCCAAGAGACCCAGTACTTC
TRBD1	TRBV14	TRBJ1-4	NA	CASSQRTGTDEKLFF	TGTGCCAGCAGCCAACGGACAGGGACGGATGAAAAACTGTTTTTT
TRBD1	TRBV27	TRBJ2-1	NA	CASSFVGQGFTNEQFF	TGTGCCAGCAGTTTCGTGGGACAGGGGTTCACCAATGAGCAGTTCTTC
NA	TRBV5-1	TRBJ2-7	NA	CASSPGWVYEQYF	TGCGCCAGCAGCCCGGGATGGGTCTACGAGCAGTACTTC
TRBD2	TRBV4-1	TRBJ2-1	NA	CASSQPRFGTSGRVVNNEQFF	TGCGCCAGCAGCCAACCTCGCTTTGGGACTAGCGGGAGGGTGGTTAACAATGAGCAGTTCTTC
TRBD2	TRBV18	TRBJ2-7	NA	CASSPRTSEYEQYF	TGTGCCAGCTCACCACGGACTAGTGAGTACGAGCAGTACTTC
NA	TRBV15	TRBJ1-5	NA	CATSRQRLGNQPQHF	TGTGCCACCAGCAGACAGAGACTGGGCAATCAGCCCCAGCATTTT
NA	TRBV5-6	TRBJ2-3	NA	CASSLVLTGTDTQYF	TGTGCCAGCAGCTTGGTTCTGACAGGCACAGATACGCAGTATTTT
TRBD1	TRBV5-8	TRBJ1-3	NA	CASSQYYRGPDPGNTIYF	TGTGCCAGCAGCCAATACTACAGGGGACCCGACCCTGGAAACACCATATATTTT
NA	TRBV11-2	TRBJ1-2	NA	CASSLELRGPYGYTF	TGTGCCAGCAGCTTAGAGTTGCGGGGACCCTATGGCTACACCTTC
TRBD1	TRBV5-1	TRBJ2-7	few	CASTPSGQGRFGSYEQYF	TGCGCCAGCACGCCCAGTGGACAGGGCCGTTTTGGGTCCTACGAGCAGTACTTC
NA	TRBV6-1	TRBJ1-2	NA	CASSELPGTNYGYTF	TGTGCCAGCAGTGAGCTCCCCGGGACTAACTATGGCTACACCTTC
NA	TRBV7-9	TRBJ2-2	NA	CASSLGRGPNTGELFF	TGTGCCAGCAGCTTGGGGCGAGGACCGAACACCGGGGAGCTGTTTTTT
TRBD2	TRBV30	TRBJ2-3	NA	CAWSGTSGAPPDTQYF	TGTGCCTGGAGTGGGACTAGCGGGGCGCCCCCGGATACGCAGTATTTT
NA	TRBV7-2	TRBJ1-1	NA	CASSLVEGYTEAFF	TGTGCCAGCAGCTTAGTTGAGGGTTACACTGAAGCTTTCTTT
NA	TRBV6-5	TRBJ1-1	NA	CASTADTEAFF	TGTGCCAGCACCGCGGACACTGAAGCTTTCTTT
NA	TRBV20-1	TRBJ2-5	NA	CSASSPIVAAQYF	TGCAGTGCTAGTTCCCCGATCGTGGCGGCCCAGTACTTC
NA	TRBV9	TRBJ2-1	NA	CASSVESGGSIEQFF	TGTGCCAGCAGCGTAGAAAGCGGTGGGAGCATTGAGCAGTTCTTC
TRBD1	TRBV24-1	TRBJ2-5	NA	CATSDLRQGTARQETQYF	TGTGCCACCAGTGATTTGCGCCAGGGGACAGCCCGACAAGAGACCCAGTACTTC
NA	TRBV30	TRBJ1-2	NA	CAHTAEFGGYTF	TGTGCACATACAGCGGAATTCGGCGGCTACACCTTC
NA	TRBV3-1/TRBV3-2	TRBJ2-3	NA	CASSQVNPGAPDTQYF	TGTGCCAGCAGCCAAGTCAATCCGGGAGCCCCAGATACGCAGTATTTT
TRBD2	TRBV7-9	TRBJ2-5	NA	CASSRTSGSLRETQYF	TGTGCCAGCAGCCGGACTAGCGGGAGCTTGAGAGAGACCCAGTACTTC
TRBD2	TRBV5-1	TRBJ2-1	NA	CASSQTSGSYNEQFF	TGCGCCAGCAGCCAAACTAGCGGGAGCTACAATGAGCAGTTCTTC
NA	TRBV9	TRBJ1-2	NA	CASSVSSGGNYGYTF	TGTGCCAGCAGCGTATCTTCGGGGGGGAATTATGGCTACACCTTC
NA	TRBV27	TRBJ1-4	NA	CASSQRGWVTNEKLFF	TGTGCCAGCAGCCAGCGGGGGTGGGTCACTAATGAAAAACTGTTTTTT
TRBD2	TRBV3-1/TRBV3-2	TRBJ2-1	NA	CASSLLAGTYNEQFF	TGTGCCAGCAGCCTCCTAGCGGGAACGTACAATGAGCAGTTCTTC
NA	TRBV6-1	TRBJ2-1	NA	CASSEEVGGHEQFF	TGTGCCAGCAGTGAAGAAGTCGGGGGGCATGAGCAGTTCTTC
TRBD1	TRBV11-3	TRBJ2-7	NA	CASSLQGDKQYF	TGTGCCAGCAGCTTACAGGGGGACAAGCAGTACTTC
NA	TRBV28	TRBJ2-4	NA	CASSPDGGKNIQYF	TGTGCCAGCAGTCCCGACGGAGGGAAAAACATTCAGTACTTC